The 2 T cell receptor beta chains in this list originate from one sample, sequenced in a study of cytomegalovirus exposure and HLA in healthy donors. Both 60 Vbeta primers and 13 Jbeta primers went into the PCR. Assay: immunoSEQ multiplex PCR; the TCRdb copy retains only in-frame clones and omits some. This listing includes around 84,000 clones. Sequencing input: PBMCs. The receptors were sampled from a man aged 25 to 40 in good health and CMV-seronegative.

The chain carries TRBV5-1 and TRBJ1-1; no definite D call. Trimming took off 4 bases at V and 11 bases at J, with 18 bases between the two ends. CDR1 and CDR2 (germline): SGHRS, YFSETQ. CDR3 size: 13 residues. The CDR3 bases are TGCGCCAGCAGCATCGGACCCGGGGTTGGTGCTTTCTTT. It is translated as CASSIGPGVGAFF.

This chain connects TRBV5-5 to TRBJ2-5; 8 nucleotides align to TRBD1. This CDR3 region has 15 residues. Germline V gene sequence: CDR1 SGHKS, CDR2 YYEKEE (reference sequence). Trimming removed 4 bases from V and 3 bases from J; junction bases left unmatched: 8. As DNA, the CDR3 is TGTGCCAGCAGCACCCAGGGGGCGTGGGAAGAGACCCAGTACTTC. This encodes CASSTQGAWEETQYF. The full variable domain, completed using reference TRBV5-5 and TRBJ2-5, is DAGVTQSPTHLIKTRGQQVTLRCSPISGHKSVSWYQQVLGQGPQFIFQYYEKEERGRGNFPDRFSARQFPNYSSELNVNALLLGDSALYLCASSTQGAWEETQYFGPGTRLLVL.